Each of the 5 T cell receptor beta chains below was sequenced from the same sample in a study of blood T cell repertoires in COVID-19. The table came from immunoSEQ multiplex PCR; TCRdb's copy has only in-frame clones and leaves some out. The data contain a few hundred thousand clones, about 85% of them singletons. The sequenced sample was PBMCs or T cells enriched from blood (not recorded which). These receptors came from a woman between 25 and 40 years old who had recovered from COVID-19.

The V call is TRBV5-6, the J call TRBJ2-2; perhaps TRBD1 as D (5 bases). CDR3 length equals 13 residues. Germline assignment: CDR1 SGHDT and CDR2 YYEEEE. The V gene lost 1 base and the J gene lost 5 bases, with 6 bases spanning the gap. As DNA, the CDR3 is TGTGCCAGCAGCTTGCCAGGGACCGGGGAGCTGTTTTTT. This sequence encodes CASSLPGTGELFF.

This chain joins TRBV30 and TRBJ2-7, with TRBD1 as a possible D gene (5 bases). V lost 5 bases and J 4 bases, leaving 9 bases between the germline ends. The CDR3 has 11 amino acids. The germline CDR1 and CDR2 sequences are GTSNPN and SVGIG (reference sequence). As DNA, the CDR3 is TGTGCCTGGGGGGCCTGGTACGAGCAGTACTTC. This codes for CAWGAWYEQYF.

The chain links TRBV10-1 to TRBJ1-2, with D unclear. V was cut by 3 bases and J by 4 bases, with 9 bases left in between. Germline-derived CDR1 and CDR2 are WNHNN and SYGVQD (reference sequence). The CDR3 is 13 residues long. The CDR3 region is CASSDGRGYGYTF. DNA of the CDR3: TGCGCCAGCAGTGACGGCAGAGGCTATGGCTACACCTTC.

V and J are TRBV29-1 and TRBJ1-2; unclear D gene. This CDR3 contains 14 residues. Germline V gene sequence: CDR1 SQVTM, CDR2 ANQGSEA. V was trimmed by 6 bases and J by 2 bases, leaving 16 bases between them. Written as DNA, the CDR3 is TGCAGCGTCGTTCCGGGAAACCGAAACTATGGCTACACCTTC. Protein sequence: CSVVPGNRNYGYTF. The full variable domain, with the rest looked up from reference TRBV29-1 and TRBJ1-2, is SAVISQKPSRDICQRGTSLTIQCQVDSQVTMMFWYRQQPGQSLTLIATANQGSEATYESGFVIDKFPISRPNLTFSTLTVSNMSPEDSSIYLCSVVPGNRNYGYTFGSGTRLTVV.

The chain couples TRBV6-6 to TRBJ1-2, with D possibly being TRBD1 (6 bases). Trimming took 0 bases from V and 4 from J, leaving 12 bases between them. Germline-derived CDR1 and CDR2 are MNHNY and SVGAGI (reference sequence). The CDR3 loop spans 15 amino acids. For the CDR3, the DNA is TGTGCCAGCAGTTACTCCCGCGACAGGAGCTATGGCTACACCTTC. Its protein product is CASSYSRDRSYGYTF.